This record looks at one T cell receptor beta chain sequence and its context. Clinicians diagnosed patients from clinical symptoms, serum thyroxine and TRAb, thyroid ultrasound and orbital computed tomography. RNA transcripts gave rise to amplified TCR beta CDR3 regions. In the first-round RT-PCR of the TCR CDR3, the HTBI primer set was used. TCRdb reprocessed the multiplex PCR reads with MiXCR, giving one entry per CDR3 protein. The sample shows approximately 500,000 distinct CDR3 sequences, more than 45% of them seen only once. The source of the sample is a study of T cells in Graves' hyperthyroidism and ophthalmopathy. The specimen was peripheral blood or thyroid tissue (not recorded which). This clonotype was obtained from a woman younger than 30 with Graves' hyperthyroidism.

The CDR3 DNA sequence: TGTGCCAGCTCCGGCACCGTTGGTACTTTCTTT. Its protein is CASSGTVGTFF. The gene calls are TRBV7-3 and TRBJ1-1; no firm D call. The CDR3 covers 11 residues. Deletions cut 8 bases from V and 12 bases from J, with 16 bases between. CDR1 is SGHTA and CDR2 is FQGTGA in the germline V gene.